This is a list of T cell receptor beta chains from one sample in a study of cytomegalovirus exposure and HLA in healthy donors. The method was immunoSEQ multiplex PCR; TCRdb's version includes in-frame clones alone and lacks a portion of them. The sample contains about 180,000 clones, around 80% of which appear only once. Sequenced input: PBMCs. These receptors were obtained from a girl aged 10-17 years in good health and CMV-seropositive. CDR3s include the opening cysteine and the closing phenylalanine or tryptophan. The D gene is left open where the match is weak. Only some rows state a clone size, as once, few, many or a class for expanded clones.

D gene	clone size	V gene	J gene	CDR3 DNA	CDR3 protein
NA	NA	TRBV30	TRBJ1-5	TGTGCCTGGAGTGTAGGGGCAGGGGTGCAGCCCCAGCATTTT	CAWSVGAGVQPQHF
TRBD1	NA	TRBV11-2	TRBJ2-7	TGTGCCAGCAGCTCCCGGGACAGGCACCCCTACGAGCAGTACTTC	CASSSRDRHPYEQYF
NA	NA	TRBV20-1	TRBJ2-5	TGCAGTGCCCGCGCACAAGAGACCCAGTACTTC	CSARAQETQYF
NA	NA	TRBV6-5	TRBJ2-4	TGTGCCAGCAGTTACCTAGCGACAGCAGCCAAAAACATTCAGTACTTC	CASSYLATAAKNIQYF
NA	NA	TRBV19	TRBJ1-5	TGTGCCAGTAGTATTGCGGGAAATCAGCCCCAGCATTTT	CASSIAGNQPQHF
TRBD2	NA	TRBV25-1	TRBJ2-1	TGTGCCAGCAGTGACCCGGGAGGGGATTACAATGAGCAGTTCTTC	CASSDPGGDYNEQFF
NA	NA	TRBV7-9	TRBJ1-1	TGTTCCAGCTACGATACAGGAGCCGAAGCTTTCTTT	CSSYDTGAEAFF
TRBD1	NA	TRBV7-6	TRBJ2-2	TGTGCCAGCAGACCTCTTACTACAGGGGGTGTTCTGTTTTTT	CASRPLTTGGVLFF
NA	few	TRBV25-1	TRBJ1-4	TGTGCCAGCAGCGACGACAGGTCTAATGAAAAACTGTTTTTT	CASSDDRSNEKLFF
NA	few	TRBV29-1	TRBJ2-6	TGCAGCGTCCAGCCTAGCTCTGGGGCCAACGTCCTGACTTTC	CSVQPSSGANVLTF
NA	NA	TRBV19	TRBJ2-7	TGTGCCAGTAGTTCCCCTTACGAGCAGTACTTC	CASSSPYEQYF
TRBD2	NA	TRBV7-9	TRBJ2-7	TGTGCCAGCAGCTTCGGGACTAGCAAGGGGTACGAGCAGTACTTC	CASSFGTSKGYEQYF
NA	NA	TRBV27	TRBJ2-3	TGTGCCAGCAGCACGACTAGCAGGGGCATGTATTTT	CASSTTSRGMYF
TRBD1	NA	TRBV6-5	TRBJ1-2	TGTGCCAGCACCCGGAAGGGGACAGGGCCCCATGGCTACACCTTC	CASTRKGTGPHGYTF
NA	NA	TRBV30	TRBJ1-4	TGTGCCTGGAGTGTAGGGGCAACTAATGAAAAACTGTTTTTT	CAWSVGATNEKLFF
NA	once	TRBV4-2	TRBJ2-3	TGTGCCAGCAGCCAAGATCTCGGCGAGGGGGCAGATACGCAGTATTTT	CASSQDLGEGADTQYF